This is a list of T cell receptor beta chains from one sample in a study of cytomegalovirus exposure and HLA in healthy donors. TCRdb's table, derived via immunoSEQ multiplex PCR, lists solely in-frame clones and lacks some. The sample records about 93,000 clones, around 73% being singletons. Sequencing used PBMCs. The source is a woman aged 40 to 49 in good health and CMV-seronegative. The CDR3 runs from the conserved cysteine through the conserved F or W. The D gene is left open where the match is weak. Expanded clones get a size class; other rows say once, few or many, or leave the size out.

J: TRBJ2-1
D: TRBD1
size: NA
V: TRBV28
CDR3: CASSPRQGNNEQFF
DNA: TGTGCCAGCAGTCCGAGACAGGGAAACAATGAGCAGTTCTTC

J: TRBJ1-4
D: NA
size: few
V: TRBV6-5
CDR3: CASRRLTTNEKLFF
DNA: TGTGCCAGCAGGAGGCTGACAACTAATGAAAAACTGTTTTTT

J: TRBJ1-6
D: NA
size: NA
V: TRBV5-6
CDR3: CASSLGAGARINSPLHF
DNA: TGTGCCAGCAGCTTGGGGGCGGGGGCCCGTATCAATTCACCCCTCCACTTT

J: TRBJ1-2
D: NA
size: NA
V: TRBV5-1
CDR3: CASSLGSPGTNYGYTF
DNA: TGCGCCAGCAGCTTGGGAAGTCCGGGAACCAACTATGGCTACACCTTC

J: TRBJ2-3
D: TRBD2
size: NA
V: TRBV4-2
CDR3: CASSQVTGGSDTQYF
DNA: TGTGCCAGCAGCCAAGTTACGGGAGGGTCGGATACGCAGTATTTT

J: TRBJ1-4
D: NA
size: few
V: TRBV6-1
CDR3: CASSALRYEKLFF
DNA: TGTGCCAGCAGTGCACTGAGATATGAAAAACTGTTTTTT

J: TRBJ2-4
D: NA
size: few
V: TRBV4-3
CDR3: CASSQDQGNIQYF
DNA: TGCGCCAGCAGCCAAGATCAGGGAAACATTCAGTACTTC

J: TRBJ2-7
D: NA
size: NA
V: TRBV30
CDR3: CAWMQGGEQYF
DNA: TGTGCCTGGATGCAGGGAGGCGAGCAGTACTTC

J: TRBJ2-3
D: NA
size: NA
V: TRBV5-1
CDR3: CASSLGGVDTQYF
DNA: TGCGCCAGCAGCTTGGGGGGCGTGGATACGCAGTATTTT

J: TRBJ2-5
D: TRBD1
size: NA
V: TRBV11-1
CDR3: CASSSSRDRGQETQYF
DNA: TGTGCCAGCAGCAGTTCCCGGGACAGGGGTCAAGAGACCCAGTACTTC

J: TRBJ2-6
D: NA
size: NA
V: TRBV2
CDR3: CAGRGSGANVLTF
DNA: TGTGCCGGCCGGGGGTCTGGGGCCAACGTCCTGACTTTC

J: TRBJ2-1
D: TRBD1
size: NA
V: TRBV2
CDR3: CASSGGQGASNQQFF
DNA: TGTGCCAGCAGTGGGGGGCAGGGGGCGTCTAATCAGCAGTTCTTC

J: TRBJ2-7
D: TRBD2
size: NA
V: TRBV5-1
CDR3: CASSFLGTSGSNEQYF
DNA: TGCGCCAGCAGCTTTCTAGGGACTAGCGGGAGCAACGAGCAGTACTTC

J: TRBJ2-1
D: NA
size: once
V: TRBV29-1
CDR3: CSAIYGSYNEQFF
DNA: TGCAGCGCGATTTACGGGAGTTACAATGAGCAGTTCTTC

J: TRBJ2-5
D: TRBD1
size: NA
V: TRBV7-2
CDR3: CASSLVDRAQETQYF
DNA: TGTGCCAGCAGCTTAGTGGACAGGGCCCAAGAGACCCAGTACTTC

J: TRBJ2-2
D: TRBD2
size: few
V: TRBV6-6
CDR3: CATEGEGRELFF
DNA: TGTGCCACCGAAGGGGAGGGCAGAGAGCTGTTTTTT

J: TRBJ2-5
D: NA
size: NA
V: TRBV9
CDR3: CASSPTGTQKETQYF
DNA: TGTGCCAGCAGCCCTACAGGGACACAAAAAGAGACCCAGTACTTC

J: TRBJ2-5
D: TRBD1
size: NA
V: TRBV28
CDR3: CASTTGGLYQETQYF
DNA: TGTGCCAGCACTACAGGGGGCTTGTACCAAGAGACCCAGTACTTC

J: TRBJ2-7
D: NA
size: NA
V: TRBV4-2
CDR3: CASSQESRPYEQYF
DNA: TGTGCCAGCAGCCAAGAGAGCAGGCCCTACGAGCAGTACTTC

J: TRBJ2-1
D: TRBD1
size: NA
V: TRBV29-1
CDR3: CSVVGQGAYNEQFF
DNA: TGCAGCGTTGTGGGACAGGGGGCATACAATGAGCAGTTCTTC

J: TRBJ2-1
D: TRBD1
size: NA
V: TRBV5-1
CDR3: CASSSGTGGLSYNEQFF
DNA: TGCGCCAGCAGCTCCGGGACAGGGGGTCTCTCCTACAATGAGCAGTTCTTC

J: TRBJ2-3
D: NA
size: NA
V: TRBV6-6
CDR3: CASSYSGGGSPDTQYF
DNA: TGTGCCAGCAGTTACTCAGGGGGAGGGTCCCCAGATACGCAGTATTTT

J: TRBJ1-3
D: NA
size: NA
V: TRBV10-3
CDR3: CAISEAGAGNTIYF
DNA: TGTGCCATCAGTGAAGCAGGGGCCGGAAACACCATATATTTT